Listed below are T cell receptor beta chains from one sample, sequenced in a study of blood T cell repertoires in COVID-19. The method was immunoSEQ multiplex PCR; TCRdb's version includes in-frame clones alone and lacks a portion of them. The table has tens of thousands of clones, roughly nine tenths seen once. The sample taken for sequencing was peripheral blood. The receptor set was obtained from a man in his sixties with acute or convalescent COVID-19. The CDR3 runs from the conserved cysteine through the conserved F or W. D genes are given only for firm matches. Clone size is stated in some rows and not others, as once, few, many or a class when expanded.

clone_size d_call j_call v_call cdr3_aa cdr3_nt
NA NA TRBJ2-3 TRBV9 CASSRSSNFGPDTQYF TGTGCCAGCAGTAGGAGTAGCAATTTTGGTCCAGATACGCAGTATTTT
NA TRBD1 TRBJ2-7 TRBV5-1 CASSSGQFYEQYF TGCGCCAGCAGCTCGGGACAGTTCTACGAGCAGTACTTC
NA NA TRBJ1-5 TRBV5-1 CASSLEGYQPQHF TGCGCCAGCAGCTTGGAGGGGTATCAGCCCCAGCATTTT
few NA TRBJ2-7 TRBV6-6 CASRMTDYEQYF TGTGCCAGCAGGATGACAGACTACGAGCAGTACTTC
NA NA TRBJ2-1 TRBV5-1 CASSSAGGGPPTYNEQFF TGCGCCAGCAGCTCGGCAGGTGGAGGGCCCCCGACCTACAATGAGCAGTTCTTC
NA TRBD2 TRBJ2-7 TRBV3-1/TRBV3-2 CASSQKGGVGEQYF TGTGCCAGCAGCCAAAAGGGAGGGGTGGGAGAGCAGTACTTC
once NA TRBJ2-1 TRBV4-2 CASSQTGGQTYNEQFF TGTGCCAGCAGCCAAACGGGGGGCCAAACCTACAATGAGCAGTTCTTC
NA TRBD1 TRBJ1-3 TRBV6-5 CASSYSGQGAGNTIYF TGTGCCAGCAGTTACTCTGGACAGGGGGCTGGAAACACCATATATTTT
NA NA TRBJ2-2 TRBV13 CASSLGLTSTGELFF TGTGCCAGCAGCTTAGGCCTGACTTCGACCGGGGAGCTGTTTTTT
NA NA TRBJ1-1 TRBV18 CASSPALVGRLNTEAFF TGTGCCAGCTCACCGGCCTTAGTCGGCAGGTTGAACACTGAAGCTTTCTTT
once TRBD1 TRBJ1-3 TRBV12-3/TRBV12-4 CASSLMGQSSTF TGTGCCAGCAGCCTGATGGGACAGTCCTCTACCTTT
NA TRBD2 TRBJ2-2 TRBV30 CAWSVHLAGVGGELFF TGTGCCTGGAGTGTACATCTAGCGGGGGTGGGCGGGGAGCTGTTTTTT
NA NA TRBJ2-5 TRBV7-2 CASSPFATLETQYF TGTGCCAGCAGCCCCTTTGCTACCCTAGAGACCCAGTACTTC
NA TRBD1 TRBJ1-5 TRBV4-1 CASSQVQGNSNQPQHF TGCGCCAGCAGCCAGGTACAGGGGAATAGCAATCAGCCCCAGCATTTT
NA NA TRBJ1-3 TRBV29-1 CSVTDSGNTIYF TGCAGCGTTACAGACTCTGGAAACACCATATATTTT
NA NA TRBJ2-7 TRBV19 CASSITRDAYEQYF TGTGCCAGTAGCATCACACGGGATGCCTACGAGCAGTACTTC
NA TRBD1 TRBJ1-6 TRBV10-3 CAISGDSYSPLHF TGTGCCATCAGTGGGGACAGTTATTCACCCCTCCACTTT
NA NA TRBJ1-1 TRBV19 CASSPTNTEAFF TGTGCCAGTAGCCCAACTAACACTGAAGCTTTCTTT
once TRBD1 TRBJ1-4 TRBV3-1/TRBV3-2 CASSQQTGVVEKLFF TGTGCCAGCAGCCAGCAAACAGGGGTAGTAGAAAAACTGTTTTTT
NA NA TRBJ2-1 TRBV19 CASSAGTGFTYNEQFF TGTGCCAGTAGTGCGGGTACAGGGTTCACCTACAATGAGCAGTTCTTC
NA TRBD1 TRBJ2-1 TRBV6-4 CASSDSGGTGGNEQFF TGTGCCAGCAGTGACTCAGGCGGGACAGGGGGCAATGAGCAGTTCTTC
NA NA TRBJ2-4 TRBV9 CASSQRGVSKNIQYF TGTGCCAGCAGCCAACGCGGTGTATCCAAAAACATTCAGTACTTC
NA NA TRBJ1-4 TRBV24-1 CATSDGGAGEKLFF TGTGCCACCAGTGACGGCGGGGCGGGCGAAAAACTGTTTTTT
NA TRBD1 TRBJ1-2 TRBV14 CASSHDRGSYGYTF TGTGCCAGCAGCCATGACAGGGGCTCCTATGGCTACACCTTC
NA NA TRBJ1-2 TRBV9 CASSGQAYGYTF TGTGCCAGCAGCGGACAGGCCTATGGCTACACCTTC
NA TRBD1 TRBJ1-5 TRBV24-1 CATSDSTGGANQPQHF TGTGCCACCAGTGATTCAACAGGGGGCGCCAATCAGCCCCAGCATTTT
NA TRBD1 TRBJ2-7 TRBV25-1 CASMGQVYEQYF TGTGCCAGCATGGGACAGGTCTACGAGCAGTACTTC
NA TRBD1 TRBJ1-2 TRBV2 CASSSLRGRGYTF TGTGCCAGCAGTTCCCTTAGGGGGCGAGGCTACACCTTC
NA TRBD1 TRBJ1-2 TRBV7-2 CASSLPGQNQKSYGYTF TGTGCCAGCAGCTTACCGGGACAGAATCAAAAGTCCTATGGCTACACCTTC
NA NA TRBJ1-1 TRBV6-1 CASSEAYLNTEAFF TGTGCCAGCAGTGAAGCATACTTGAACACTGAAGCTTTCTTT
NA TRBD2 TRBJ2-3 TRBV9 CASSASGDTDTQYF TGTGCCAGCAGCGCTAGCGGGGACACAGATACGCAGTATTTT
NA TRBD1 TRBJ1-5 TRBV2 CASQDRRGNQPQHF TGTGCCAGCCAGGACAGGAGGGGCAATCAGCCCCAGCATTTT
NA NA TRBJ1-6 TRBV6-2/TRBV6-3 CASSATGINSPLHF TGTGCCAGCAGTGCTACCGGGATTAATTCACCCCTCCACTTT
NA TRBD1 TRBJ2-3 TRBV29-1 CSVQGPTDTQYF TGCAGCGTACAGGGGCCCACAGATACGCAGTATTTT
once NA TRBJ1-4 TRBV27 CASSSSWTAGNEKLFF TGTGCCAGCAGTTCATCATGGACAGCCGGGAATGAAAAACTGTTTTTT
NA NA TRBJ1-3 TRBV18 CASSLGVPGNTIYF TGTGCCAGCTCATTAGGGGTGCCTGGAAACACCATATATTTT
NA TRBD1 TRBJ1-5 TRBV7-9 CASSSTGIGNQPQHF TGTGCCAGCAGCTCGACAGGGATCGGAAATCAGCCCCAGCATTTT
NA NA TRBJ1-4 TRBV4-1 CASSQGSFREKLFF TGCGCCAGCAGCCAAGGGAGCTTCCGAGAAAAACTGTTTTTT
NA TRBD1 TRBJ2-5 TRBV5-6 CASSFNRGKETQYF TGTGCCAGCAGCTTTAACAGGGGGAAGGAGACCCAGTACTTC
NA NA TRBJ1-1 TRBV2 CASSALTAGTEAFF TGTGCCAGCAGTGCCTTGACTGCGGGGACTGAAGCTTTCTTT
NA NA TRBJ2-7 TRBV6-6 CASSYSSNEQYF TGTGCCAGCAGTTACTCGAGTAACGAGCAGTACTTC
NA NA TRBJ2-3 TRBV9 CASSVEVGASTDTQYF TGTGCCAGCAGCGTAGAAGTGGGGGCATCCACAGATACGCAGTATTTT
NA NA TRBJ2-1 TRBV5-1 CASSFGLDNEQFF TGCGCCAGCAGCTTTGGGCTGGATAATGAGCAGTTCTTC
NA NA TRBJ1-6 TRBV30 CAWRAFSYNSPLHF TGTGCCTGGAGGGCTTTCTCCTATAATTCACCCCTCCACTTT
once NA TRBJ2-7 TRBV27 CASSYRQTYEQYF TGTGCCAGCAGTTATAGACAAACCTACGAGCAGTACTTC
NA NA TRBJ1-4 TRBV19 CASSRGGSTNEKLFF TGTGCCAGTAGCCGCGGGGGGAGCACTAATGAAAAACTGTTTTTT
few NA TRBJ1-1 TRBV12-2 CASRLVSRKADSMNTEAFF TGTGCAAGTCGCTTAGTAAGTCGTAAGGCGGACAGCATGAACACTGAAGCTTTCTTT